This entry lists 18 T cell receptor beta chains sequenced from one sample in a study of cytomegalovirus exposure and HLA in healthy donors. The table came from immunoSEQ multiplex PCR; TCRdb's copy has only in-frame clones and leaves some out. Altogether more than 95,000 clones are present, 89% being singletons, with the ten largest covering around 1.1%. The material sequenced was PBMCs. The receptor set was obtained from a woman aged 18-30 years in good health and CMV-seronegative.

The rearrangement links TRBV6-5 to TRBJ2-3; 7 bases align to TRBD1. The CDR3 loop spans 13 amino acids. Unmatched junction bases numbered 1, after V lost 2 bases and J lost 5 bases. Germline CDR1 MNHEY, CDR2 SVGAGI. CDR3 in amino acids: CASSYRDRDTQYF. DNA for the CDR3: TGTGCCAGCAGTTACCGGGACAGAGATACGCAGTATTTT.

The genes are TRBV7-9 and TRBJ2-5, with D tentatively TRBD2 (5 bases). Germline CDR1 SEHNR, CDR2 FQNEAQ (reference sequence). The CDR3 extends over 14 amino acids. With 5 bases removed from V and 4 bases from J, the gap between germline ends came to 14 bases. The CDR3 is CASSPGGARETQYF. In DNA form, the CDR3 reads TGTGCCAGCAGCCCCGGAGGAGCCCGAGAGACCCAGTACTTC.

The chain joins TRBV27 to TRBJ1-2; D is uncertain. The germline V gene has CDR1 MNHEY and CDR2 SMNVEV (reference sequence). This CDR3 is built from 16 residues. V was shortened by 7 bases and J by 2 bases, with 20 bases between the two germline ends. CDR3 nucleotide sequence: TGTGCCAGCACTCCTAAATATTCTCGCTACAACTATGGCTACACCTTC. Translated: CASTPKYSRYNYGYTF.

The V and J genes are TRBV30 and TRBJ1-5; tentative D call: TRBD1 (6 bases). The CDR3 runs 15 residues. The V end lost 2 bases, the J end lost 5 bases, and 16 bases lay between the germline ends. Germline CDR1 GTSNPN, CDR2 SVGIG (reference sequence). In DNA form, the CDR3 reads TGTGCCTGGAGTCCCATAGGGGGATTAGATCAGCCCCAGCATTTT. This sequence encodes CAWSPIGGLDQPQHF.

J is TRBJ2-4 and V is TRBV13; D unclear. CDR3 length: 12 amino acids. Germline V CDR1 and CDR2: PRHDT, FYEKMQ (reference sequence). Trimming left V 3 bases short and J 4 bases short, with 4 bases between. CDR3: CASSLSKNIQYF. The CDR3 nucleotides are TGTGCCAGCAGCTTGTCGAAAAACATTCAGTACTTC.

The J gene is TRBJ1-4, the V gene TRBV19, with 8 bases lining up with TRBD1. The CDR3 runs 14 residues. CDR1 is LNHDA, CDR2 SQIVND, per germline (reference sequence). After removal of 5 bases from V and 7 bases from J, the junction contained 6 bases not matched to a gene. The CDR3 DNA follows: TGTGCCAGTAGTCCCGACAGGGGAGGTGAAAAACTGTTTTTT. This gives the protein CASSPDRGGEKLFF.

The J gene is TRBJ1-1, the V gene TRBV6-5; 7 bases are a match to TRBD1. Unmatched junction bases numbered 1, after V lost 0 bases and J lost 0 bases. Germline V gene lookup returns CDR1 MNHEY and CDR2 SVGAGI. The CDR3 sequence is 15 residues long. The CDR3 protein is CASSYSGTVNTEAFF. The CDR3 bases are TGTGCCAGCAGTTACTCCGGGACAGTGAACACTGAAGCTTTCTTT.

V and J are TRBV14 and TRBJ1-1; D may be TRBD1 (5 bases). Trimming left V 1 base short and J 11 bases short, with 11 bases between. Germline assignment: CDR1 SGHDN and CDR2 FVKESK. The CDR3 loop spans 12 amino acids. CDR3 coding DNA: TGTGCCAGCAGCCAAGGACCCCGGGGGGCTTTCTTT. Its protein product is CASSQGPRGAFF.

The chain recombines TRBV6-6 with TRBJ1-2; 11 nucleotides align to TRBD1. The CDR3 is 14 residues long. Losses at the gene ends were 6 bases for V and 8 bases for J; bases not matched to a gene: 8. The germline V gene encodes CDR1 MNHNY and CDR2 SVGAGI (reference sequence). Here the CDR3 reads CASSFGQGARGYTF. The CDR3 region has the DNA TGTGCCAGCAGCTTCGGACAGGGGGCGAGGGGCTACACCTTC.

The V and J genes are TRBV2 and TRBJ2-1, with 10 bases matching TRBD2. Germline CDR1 is SNHLY and CDR2 is FYNNEI. The length of the CDR3 is 16 residues. V was clipped by 5 bases and J by 0 bases; unmatched bases: 4. The CDR3 coding sequence is TGTGCCAGCAGTCAGGTAGCGGGGGGCTCCTACAATGAGCAGTTCTTC. Protein sequence: CASSQVAGGSYNEQFF.

A single count supports this clone. CDR3 coding DNA: TGTGCCTGGAAGGGGACAGGGCCCTACGAGCAGTACTTC. Translating gives CAWKGTGPYEQYF. The J gene is TRBJ2-7, the V gene TRBV30, with TRBD1 identical over 9 bases. The J segment lost 2 bases and the V segment lost 4 bases, leaving 3 bases of the junction unmatched. There are 13 residues in the CDR3. Germline V CDR1 and CDR2: GTSNPN, SVGIG (reference sequence).

The chain joins TRBV2 to TRBJ2-1; the match to TRBD2 covers 9 bases. Germline V CDR1 and CDR2: SNHLY, FYNNEI. This CDR3 comprises 14 residues. V was clipped by 10 bases and J by 3 bases; unmatched bases: 7. CDR3 loop: CATPSSGVYNEQFF. The CDR3 DNA follows: TGTGCCACGCCATCTAGCGGGGTCTACAATGAGCAGTTCTTC.

Note on this clone: Other DNA sequences of this sample code for an identical CDR3. The chain joins TRBV7-2 to TRBJ2-5; unclear D gene. Per the germline V gene, CDR1 is SGHTA and CDR2 is FQGNSA. The CDR3 totals 11 residues. The V gene lost 8 bases and the J gene lost 2 bases, with 6 bases spanning the gap. The CDR3 DNA follows: TGTGCCAGCCGCGGACAAGAGACCCAGTACTTC. It translates to CASRGQETQYF.

The rearrangement uses TRBV28 and TRBJ1-2; a possible D gene is TRBD1 (5 bases). V shed 6 bases and J shed 4 bases, with 12 bases lying between them. The germline V gene encodes CDR1 MDHEN and CDR2 SYDVKM. The CDR3 is 13 amino acids. CDR3 sequence reads: CASSRDRTYGYTF. For the CDR3, the DNA is TGTGCCAGCAGCCGCGACAGAACCTATGGCTACACCTTC.

This clone appeared a single time. This sequence joins TRBV27 and TRBJ1-1; tentatively, D is TRBD1 (6 bases). Germline assignment: CDR1 MNHEY and CDR2 SMNVEV (reference sequence). CDR3 length equals 13 residues. V was trimmed by 3 bases and J by 6 bases, leaving 11 bases between them. The CDR3 loop reads CASSFGQFSEAFF. CDR3 DNA: TGTGCCAGCAGTTTTGGACAGTTCTCTGAAGCTTTCTTT.

The count of this clone is one. V gene TRBV28 combines with J gene TRBJ1-4; a weak D match, TRBD1 (5 bases). This CDR3 spans 14 amino acids. V lost 5 bases and J lost 8, with 15 bases in between. CDR1 is MDHEN and CDR2 is SYDVKM in the germline V gene. The CDR3 bases are TGTGCCAGCAGTACGGGCCCGTCAGGGGAAAAACTGTTTTTT. Translating it yields CASSTGPSGEKLFF. Full variable domain (remainder filled in from reference TRBV28 and TRBJ1-4): DVKVTQSSRYLVKRTGEKVFLECVQDMDHENMFWYRQDPGLGLRLIYFSYDVKMKEKGDIPEGYSVSREKKERFSLILESASTNQTSMYLCASSTGPSGEKLFFGSGTQLSVL.

The chain couples TRBV28 to TRBJ2-7; TRBD2 matches 11 bases. Trimming cost V 10 bases and J 4 bases; bases outside gene matches: 12. From germline, CDR1 is MDHEN and CDR2 SYDVKM. The CDR3 runs to 15 residues. CDR3 loop: CATLTRTSGRYEQYF. The CDR3, as DNA: TGTGCCACCTTAACTAGGACTAGCGGGCGTTACGAGCAGTACTTC.

This chain uses TRBV30 with TRBJ2-7; no reliable D call. V lost 4 bases and J 9 bases, leaving 25 bases between the germline ends. Germline CDR1 and CDR2: GTSNPN and SVGIG (reference sequence). The length of the CDR3 is 15 residues. The CDR3 DNA is TGTGCCTGGACCCCCTGGGCCGATACCTACGAAGGGCAGTACTTC. Translated: CAWTPWADTYEGQYF.